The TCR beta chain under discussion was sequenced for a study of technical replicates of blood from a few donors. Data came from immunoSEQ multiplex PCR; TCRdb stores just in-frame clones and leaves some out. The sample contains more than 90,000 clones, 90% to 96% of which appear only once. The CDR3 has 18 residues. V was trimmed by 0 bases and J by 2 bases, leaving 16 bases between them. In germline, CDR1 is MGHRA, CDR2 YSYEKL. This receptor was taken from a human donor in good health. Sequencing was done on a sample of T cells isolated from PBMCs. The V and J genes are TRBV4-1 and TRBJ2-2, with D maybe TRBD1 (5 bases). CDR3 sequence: CASSQDYSGQGNTGELFF. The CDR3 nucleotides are TGCGCCAGCAGCCAAGATTACTCGGGTCAGGGTAACACCGGGGAGCTGTTTTTT.